Listed below are T cell receptor beta chains from one sample, sequenced in a study of T cell responses to AZD1222 COVID-19 vaccine. The assay was immunoSEQ multiplex PCR, and TCRdb's table has in-frame clones only and misses some. The data hold about 150,000 clones, with 75% to 95% observed a single time. Sequenced here: peripheral blood, sampled on day 0 of MenACWY control vaccination. Receptor source: an adult in good health. Both conserved end residues are trimmed from each CDR3.

j_call | v_call | cdr3_aa
TRBJ2-1 | TRBV25-1 | ASSETGPYNEQF
TRBJ2-5 | TRBV6-5 | ASSQGQGAETQY
TRBJ2-2 | TRBV4-1 | ASSQEAGGMAGELF
TRBJ2-7 | TRBV5-3 | ARSEGTQRHYSYEQY
TRBJ1-1 | TRBV27 | ASSLGQTNTEAF
TRBJ1-1 | TRBV29-1 | SVKGEWGNTEAF
TRBJ1-1 | TRBV5-1 | ASSLDGMNTEAF
TRBJ1-5 | TRBV4-2 | ASSQEAGAGQPQH
TRBJ1-2 | TRBV27 | ASSLSAGGGYT
TRBJ1-4 | TRBV19 | ASSSGSGGNEKLF
TRBJ2-7 | TRBV4-1 | ASSQGDRSPYEQY
TRBJ1-2 | TRBV29-1 | SVEPKGSDRGYT
TRBJ1-2 | TRBV3-1/TRBV3-2 | ASSPTGDRLYGYT
TRBJ1-5 | TRBV19 | ASRPTPAGSNQPQH
TRBJ1-5 | TRBV2 | ASSDMRDQPQH
TRBJ1-5 | TRBV18 | ASSAGGQPQH